Shown below are 26 T cell receptor beta chains from a single sample sequenced in a study of CD8+ T cells in alopecia areata. RNA, once extracted, was reverse transcribed into cDNA for use as the sequencing template. Assay: immunoSEQ multiplex PCR; the TCRdb copy retains only in-frame clones and omits some. The sample has around 150,000 clones, about 60% seen once. Sequencing input: CD4+ T cells sorted from blood. The receptors were gathered from a human donor in good health.

This rearrangement joins TRBV28 to TRBJ2-6; TRBD2 matches 7 bases. V lost 7 bases, J lost 0 bases, and 6 bases stayed unmatched. CDR3 size: 16 residues. Germline V gene sequence: CDR1 MDHEN, CDR2 SYDVKM. The CDR3 region is CASNGLVLSGANVLTF. CDR3 nucleotide sequence: TGTGCCAGCAATGGACTAGTCCTCTCTGGGGCCAACGTCCTGACTTTC.

The rearrangement joins TRBV29-1 to TRBJ2-4; D could derive from TRBD1 or TRBD2 (5 bases each). Deletions cut 4 bases from V and 0 bases from J, with 10 bases between. The CDR3 runs 14 residues. Germline lookup yields CDR1 SQVTM and CDR2 ANQGSEA. The CDR3 nucleotides are TGCAGCGTTGTGGGACGGTTAGCCAAAAACATTCAGTACTTC. Translation: CSVVGRLAKNIQYF. The entire variable domain, with the rest obtained from reference TRBV29-1 and TRBJ2-4, is as follows: SAVISQKPSRDICQRGTSLTIQCQVDSQVTMMFWYRQQPGQSLTLIATANQGSEATYESGFVIDKFPISRPNLTFSTLTVSNMSPEDSSIYLCSVVGRLAKNIQYFGAGTRLSVL.

The chain joins TRBV29-1 to TRBJ1-1; 7 positions match TRBD1. The CDR3 extends over 12 amino acids. Germline lookup yields CDR1 SQVTM and CDR2 ANQGSEA. J gave up 5 bases and V 7 bases, and 7 bases lay outside the gene matches. CDR3 DNA sequence: TGCAGCGGCGACAGGGTTCATACTGAAGCTTTCTTT. The encoded protein is CSGDRVHTEAFF.

The chain carries TRBV5-6 and TRBJ1-1; no clear D gene. CDR3 length equals 14 residues. CDR1 is SGHDT, CDR2 YYEEEE, per germline. The germline V and J ends were trimmed by 4 bases and 5 bases, with 15 bases remaining between them. As DNA, the CDR3 is TGTGCCAGCAGCCCTTTTGTCCTCGGGACTGAAGCTTTCTTT. It encodes CASSPFVLGTEAFF.

The rearrangement uses TRBV29-1 and TRBJ2-5; 9 positions match TRBD2. This CDR3 comprises 13 residues. Germline CDR1 SQVTM, CDR2 ANQGSEA. The V and J ends lost 6 bases and 1 base, in that order; junction bases with no gene match: 3. The CDR3 region has the DNA TGCAGCGTGGTGACTAGCGGCCAAGAGACCCAGTACTTC. Its translation: CSVVTSGQETQYF.

There are a few counts of this clone. The chain has TRBV7-9 and TRBJ2-7; D not certain. Per germline, CDR1 SEHNR and CDR2 FQNEAQ (reference sequence). Trimming took off 1 base at V and 2 bases at J, with 9 bases between the two ends. CDR3 length equals 14 residues. CDR3 sequence: CASSLDSQTYEQYF. The CDR3 DNA reads as TGTGCCAGCAGCTTAGACAGCCAGACCTACGAGCAGTACTTC.

This chain links TRBV5-1 with TRBJ1-4; D is undetermined. Germline CDR1 reads SGHRS; CDR2 reads YFSETQ. V lost 3 bases, J lost 5 bases, and 11 bases lay in between. This CDR3 has 14 residues. This CDR3 is CASSSEGRNEKLFF. The CDR3 DNA reads as TGCGCCAGCAGCTCAGAGGGCCGAAATGAAAAACTGTTTTTT.

For the CDR3, the DNA is TGTGCCAGCAGCTCGACAGTTGGATTAGGCACCATATATTTT. Translating gives CASSSTVGLGTIYF. This chain uses TRBV27 with TRBJ1-3; D perhaps matches TRBD1 (5 bases). CDR1 and CDR2 from the germline V gene are MNHEY and SMNVEV (reference sequence). Trimming left V 6 bases short and J 9 bases short, with 18 bases between. The length of the CDR3 is 14 residues.

This clone was seen only once. The chain uses TRBV7-8 and TRBJ1-1; 9 bases line up with TRBD1. The junction had 6 bases not matched to a gene; V was cut back by 5 bases and J by 11 bases. The CDR3 covers 12 residues. The germline gives CDR1 SGHVS, CDR2 FQNEAQ. The CDR3 protein is CASSTQGAWAFF. The CDR3 bases are TGTGCCAGCAGCACACAGGGGGCTTGGGCTTTCTTT.

V and J are TRBV4-1 and TRBJ2-5; D remains ambiguous. The CDR3 loop spans 14 amino acids. The germline V gene encodes CDR1 MGHRA and CDR2 YSYEKL. Trimming removed 0 bases at V and 0 bases at J, with 5 bases between. Written as DNA, the CDR3 is TGCGCCAGCAGCCAAGATCGAGACCAAGAGACCCAGTACTTC. Its protein product is CASSQDRDQETQYF.

The chain is built from TRBV6-6 and TRBJ2-5, with 12 bases that match TRBD2. The trim removed 5 bases at V and 2 bases at J, leaving 6 bases unmatched. Per germline, CDR1 MNHNY and CDR2 SVGAGI (reference sequence). The CDR3 loop spans 16 amino acids. The CDR3 coding sequence is TGTGCCAGCAGTCTCGTGACTAGCGGGGGACAAGAGACCCAGTACTTC. It encodes CASSLVTSGGQETQYF.

This chain joins TRBV6-6 and TRBJ2-1; unclear D gene. V shed 5 bases and J shed 4 bases, with 18 bases lying between them. The CDR3 consists of 16 residues. CDR1 is MNHNY and CDR2 is SVGAGI in the germline V gene (reference sequence). The CDR3 DNA reads TGTGCCAGCAGTACCGGCTCGAGGATGGGGTACAATGAGCAGTTCTTC. This codes for CASSTGSRMGYNEQFF.

This chain connects TRBV29-1 to TRBJ2-1; TRBD2 matches 12 bases. The CDR3 sequence is 17 residues long. Germline trimming cut 5 bases from V and 4 bases from J; bases unmatched to any gene: 12. Germline CDR1 and CDR2: SQVTM and ANQGSEA. The CDR3 DNA reads TGCAGCGTTCTTACTAGCGGGAGGTGGGGGGCTTACAATGAGCAGTTCTTC. Translation gives CSVLTSGRWGAYNEQFF.

The DNA for the CDR3 is TGTGCCAGCAGCCCGATGCAAGCCGGAGAGACCCAGTACTTC. Its protein is CASSPMQAGETQYF. This sequence joins TRBV7-2 and TRBJ2-5; D is unresolved. V lost 5 bases and J lost 4, with 14 bases in between. CDR3 length equals 14 residues. CDR1 and CDR2 (germline): SGHTA, FQGNSA.

The rearrangement uses TRBV29-1 and TRBJ2-1; maybe TRBD1 (5 bases). V was clipped by 1 base and J by 6 bases, with 13 bases between them. The germline CDR1 and CDR2 sequences are SQVTM and ANQGSEA. The CDR3 spans 14 residues. CDR3 amino acids: CSVEVGWGGNEQFF. The DNA for the CDR3 is TGCAGCGTTGAAGTAGGTTGGGGCGGCAATGAGCAGTTCTTC.

The chain couples TRBV5-1 to TRBJ1-2, with D perhaps TRBD1 (6 bases). Germline CDR1 reads SGHRS; CDR2 reads YFSETQ. Between the trimmed V and J ends, which lost 3 bases and 5 bases, there was a span of 8 bases. The CDR3 loop spans 12 amino acids. CDR3 amino acids: CASSSDRYGYTF. The CDR3 DNA sequence: TGCGCCAGCAGCTCGGACAGATATGGCTACACCTTC.

The chain combines TRBV5-1 with TRBJ2-5, with a possible D match to TRBD2 (5 bases). Trimming shortened V by 3 bases and J by 5 bases, and 11 bases separated the two germline ends. Looked up from germline, CDR1 is SGHRS and CDR2 is YFSETQ. The CDR3 totals 13 residues. The CDR3 sequence is CASSSLATETQYF. The CDR3 DNA reads TGCGCCAGCAGCTCGTTAGCGACGGAGACCCAGTACTTC. The full variable domain, its missing parts supplied by reference TRBV5-1 and TRBJ2-5, is KAGVTQTPRYLIKTRGQQVTLSCSPISGHRSVSWYQQTPGQGLQFLFEYFSETQRNKGNFPGRFSGRQFSNSRSEMNVSTLELGDSALYLCASSSLATETQYFGPGTRLLVL.

The chain carries TRBV30 and TRBJ2-5; D gene uncertain. This CDR3 spans 12 amino acids. Germline V lookup: CDR1 GTSNPN, CDR2 SVGIG (reference sequence). Between the trimmed V and J ends, which lost 2 bases and 7 bases, there was a span of 11 bases. The DNA of the CDR3 is TGTGCCTGGAGTTCCATGGTGGGGACCCAGTACTTC. Encoded protein: CAWSSMVGTQYF.

The chain carries TRBV29-1 and TRBJ2-6; weak D call: TRBD1 (6 bases). V lost 4 bases to trimming and J lost 0 bases, with 10 bases between them. CDR3 length: 15 amino acids. Germline V CDR1 and CDR2: SQVTM, ANQGSEA. The CDR3 sequence is CSVVTGSSGANVLTF. DNA for the CDR3: TGCAGCGTTGTTACAGGGAGCTCTGGGGCCAACGTCCTGACTTTC. Looking up the rest from reference TRBV29-1 and TRBJ2-6 gives the full variable domain: SAVISQKPSRDICQRGTSLTIQCQVDSQVTMMFWYRQQPGQSLTLIATANQGSEATYESGFVIDKFPISRPNLTFSTLTVSNMSPEDSSIYLCSVVTGSSGANVLTFGAGSRLTVL.

The genes are TRBV29-1 and TRBJ1-3; D gene ambiguous. V was pared by 7 bases and J by 1 base, with 5 bases between. CDR3 length: 11 amino acids. Germline V lookup: CDR1 SQVTM, CDR2 ANQGSEA. The CDR3 here is CSAGSGNTIYF. The CDR3 DNA reads TGCAGCGCCGGGTCTGGAAACACCATATATTTT.

The chain recombines TRBV18 with TRBJ2-5, with D perhaps TRBD1 (5 bases). Germline values: CDR1 KGHSH, CDR2 LQKENI. CDR3 length: 12 residues. The V end was cut by 4 bases, the J end by 5 bases, with 8 bases between. The CDR3 DNA follows: TGTGCCAGCTCACAGACAGACGAGACCCAGTACTTC. This codes for CASSQTDETQYF.

A few counts support this clone. V is TRBV18 and J is TRBJ2-5, with D hard to call. Germline CDR1 reads KGHSH; CDR2 reads LQKENI. The CDR3 has 13 amino acids. V lost 3 bases and J lost 5, with 10 bases in between. The CDR3 region is CASSPFKEETQYF. The CDR3 nucleotides are TGTGCCAGCTCACCGTTCAAGGAGGAGACCCAGTACTTC.

This chain uses TRBV29-1 with TRBJ2-7, with a possible D match to TRBD2 (5 bases). CDR1 is SQVTM and CDR2 is ANQGSEA in the germline V gene. Trimming left V 6 bases short and J 0 bases short, with 15 bases between. The CDR3 spans 14 residues. DNA of the CDR3: TGCAGCGTCCTGGTGCGGACTTCCTCCTACGAGCAGTACTTC. This translates into CSVLVRTSSYEQYF.

This sequence joins TRBV10-3 and TRBJ2-5; perhaps TRBD2 as D (5 bases). The germline CDR1 and CDR2 sequences are ENHRY and SYGVKD. Trimming stripped 4 bases from V and 5 bases from J, with 11 bases between. This CDR3 contains 13 residues. CDR3 in DNA: TGTGCCATCAGTGGGAGCAGAGGGGAGACCCAGTACTTC. It translates to CAISGSRGETQYF.

The chain is built from TRBV19 and TRBJ1-1; D unclear. The CDR3 length is 12 residues. V lost 6 bases and J 5 bases, leaving 10 bases between the germline ends. Germline values: CDR1 LNHDA, CDR2 SQIVND (reference sequence). The CDR3 loop reads CASRMTWTEAFF. The CDR3 DNA reads as TGTGCCAGTAGGATGACATGGACTGAAGCTTTCTTT.

V gene TRBV4-2 combines with J gene TRBJ2-2, with D tentatively TRBD2 (5 bases). The CDR3 spans 15 residues. Germline V gives CDR1 LGHNA, CDR2 YNFKEQ. The ends were cut back, 0 bases at V and 6 bases at J, with 11 bases in the middle. CDR3 in amino acids: CASSQEGLAAGELFF. CDR3 in DNA: TGTGCCAGCAGCCAAGAAGGACTCGCTGCCGGGGAGCTGTTTTTT.